The 4 T cell receptor beta chains given below trace back to one sample, sequenced in a study of T cell repertoires in cytomegalovirus infection. TCRdb processed the reads anew with MiXCR; each CDR3 protein has one entry. The table has 200,000 or so distinct CDR3 sequences, approximately 20% seen once. Sequences were obtained from PBMCs. These receptors were obtained from a human donor in good health (CMV status not recorded). Some clones in this sample may be carry-over from other donors' samples.

CDR3 sequence (DNA): TGCGCCACCTCCCGGGACTCTAACTACAATGAGCAGTTCTTC. It is translated as CATSRDSNYNEQFF. The rearrangement joins TRBV4-1 to TRBJ2-1; tentative D call: TRBD2 (6 bases). This CDR3 comprises 14 residues. V lost 10 bases to trimming and J lost 3 bases, with 16 bases between them. Germline CDR1 and CDR2: MGHRA and YSYEKL.

The chain employs TRBV4-2 and TRBJ1-1, with D uncertain. The ends were cut back, 4 bases at V and 4 bases at J, with 13 bases in the middle. The CDR3 has 14 residues. Per germline, CDR1 LGHNA and CDR2 YNFKEQ. The CDR3 nucleotides read TGTGCCAGCAGCCGAGCCGACGTCGGCACTGAAGCTTTCTTT. Residues: CASSRADVGTEAFF.

V is TRBV28 and J is TRBJ1-2; D call uncertain. Trimming stripped 3 bases from V and 7 bases from J, with 12 bases between. Germline values: CDR1 MDHEN, CDR2 SYDVKM. The CDR3 is made up of 13 amino acids. CDR3 nucleotide sequence: TGTGCCAGCAGTTTGGGATCTCTAGGTGGCTACACCTTC. It specifies CASSLGSLGGYTF.

The chain uses TRBV11-3 and TRBJ2-6, with unresolved D. Trimming took off 5 bases at V and 2 bases at J, with 10 bases between the two ends. Germline V gene lookup returns CDR1 SGHNT and CDR2 YENEEA. The CDR3 covers 15 residues. The CDR3 sequence: CASSPPGPGANVLTF. The CDR3 region has the DNA TGTGCCAGCAGCCCACCCGGGCCTGGGGCCAACGTCCTGACTTTC.